Sequencing of this T cell receptor (beta chain) was carried out in a study of T-cell reconstitution after alpha-beta-depleted transplantation in children. The CDR3 length is 12 residues. V lost 6 bases and J lost 4, with 8 bases in between. CDR1 SGHRS and CDR2 YFSETQ come from the germline V gene. General study findings and limits: Expanded graft clones, several hundred of them, were reportedly the source of alpha-beta T cells about two months after transplant. Surviving recipient T cells and intrathymic progenitors accounted for some patients' high TCRbeta diversity at day 60. One year post-transplant, T-cell counts and diversity were largely derived from T cells produced anew.

Molecular barcoding with unique molecular identifiers was used for the TCRbeta library. TCRdb analysed the PCR reads with MiXCR anew, one entry per CDR3 protein. Of about 980,000 distinct CDR3 sequences listed, about 29% are singletons. This clonotype was detected a few times. What it recognizes is unknown. The chain couples TRBV5-1 to TRBJ1-5; D unclear. The receptor comes from a boy less than two years old who had a stem cell transplant for SCID, so the T cells may come from the graft donor. This specimen consisted of PBMCs, mostly from graft donor cells, obtained 360 days after TCRalphabeta/CD19-depleted stem cell transplant. CDR3 loop: CASTPSNQPQHF. CDR3 nucleotides: TGCGCCAGCACCCCTTCGAATCAGCCCCAGCATTTT. Complete variable domain (other parts from reference TRBV5-1 and TRBJ1-5): KAGVTQTPRYLIKTRGQQVTLSCSPISGHRSVSWYQQTPGQGLQFLFEYFSETQRNKGNFPGRFSGRQFSNSRSEMNVSTLELGDSALYLCASTPSNQPQHFGDGTRLSIL.